This section outlines one T cell receptor beta chain sequence together with its context. The source of the sample is a study of T cell repertoires in ileal Crohn's disease. Noted time point: inflamed ileum from the surgical specimen. CDR1 and CDR2 (germline): SGHDT, YYEEEE. The CDR3 runs to 11 residues. V gave up 4 bases and J gave up 7 bases, with 8 bases separating them. Assay: immunoSEQ multiplex PCR; the TCRdb copy retains only in-frame clones and omits some. This sample has 15,000 to 20,000 clones, with more than 75% found just once. The specimen sequenced was ileal tissue. The chain combines TRBV5-6 with TRBJ1-1; tentatively, D is TRBD1 (5 bases). The receptor was isolated from an adult with Crohn's disease. The CDR3 loop reads CASSRQNEAFF. DNA for the CDR3: TGTGCCAGCAGCCGACAGAATGAAGCTTTCTTT.